Below, 17 T cell receptor beta chains from the same sample are listed, as sequenced in a study of T cell responses to AZD1222 COVID-19 vaccine. TCRdb's copy holds only in-frame clones and misses some; the assay was immunoSEQ multiplex PCR. Of about 130,000 clones listed, approximately 89% are singletons. Material: peripheral blood, obtained on day 0 of AZD1222 vaccination. The receptors were sampled from an adult in good health.

CDR3 region: CASSRDRVTYEQYF. CDR3 nucleotides: TGTGCCAGCAGCCGGGACAGGGTAACCTACGAGCAGTACTTC. The V gene is TRBV7-2, the J gene TRBJ2-7, with 9 bases lining up with TRBD1. CDR3 length: 14 residues. CDR1 is SGHTA and CDR2 is FQGNSA in the germline V gene. The V gene end was trimmed by 5 bases and the J gene end by 2 bases; junction bases not matched to a gene: 4.

The chain recombines TRBV27 with TRBJ2-1; possibly TRBD2 for D (6 bases). V lost 4 bases to trimming and J lost 5 bases, with 12 bases between them. The germline V gene encodes CDR1 MNHEY and CDR2 SMNVEV (reference sequence). The CDR3 length is 14 residues. The DNA of the CDR3 is TGTGCCAGCAGTTCAAGTTGGGGGGACAATGAGCAGTTCTTC. Translating it yields CASSSSWGDNEQFF.

The CDR3 loop reads CASSYTGSQPQHF. The CDR3 DNA reads TGTGCCAGCAGTTATACAGGGAGTCAGCCCCAGCATTTT. This chain uses TRBV6-5 with TRBJ1-5, with D possibly matching TRBD1 (6 bases). V lost 3 bases, J lost 6 bases, and 9 bases lay in between. Germline V gives CDR1 MNHEY, CDR2 SVGAGI. This CDR3 is built from 13 residues.

The rearrangement links TRBV15 to TRBJ2-7; TRBD1 matches at 7 bases. The trim removed 1 base at V and 2 bases at J, leaving 5 bases unmatched. Germline lookup yields CDR1 LNHNV and CDR2 YYDKDF (reference sequence). The CDR3 is made up of 15 amino acids. As DNA, the CDR3 is TGTGCCACCAGCAGAGCCTTGGGACAGCCCTACGAGCAGTACTTC. This encodes CATSRALGQPYEQYF. Combining the CDR3 with reference TRBV15 and TRBJ2-7 gives the whole variable domain DAMVIQNPRYQVTQFGKPVTLSCSQTLNHNVMYWYQQKSSQAPKLLFHYYDKDFNNEADTPDNFQSRRPNTSFCFLDIRSPGLGDTAMYLCATSRALGQPYEQYFGPGTRLTVT.

The rearrangement links TRBV5-4 to TRBJ2-7; possible D gene TRBD2, 6 bases. V was shortened by 4 bases and J by 5 bases, with 16 bases between the two germline ends. This CDR3 comprises 14 residues. The germline gives CDR1 SGHNT, CDR2 YYREEE (reference sequence). The CDR3 DNA follows: TGTGCCAGCAGCCCCCACGGGGGAAAAAACGAGCAGTACTTC. Its protein product is CASSPHGGKNEQYF.

The chain carries TRBV11-2 and TRBJ2-3; D remains unclear. This CDR3 comprises 12 residues. CDR1 SGHAT and CDR2 FQNNGV come from the germline V gene. Trimming left V 7 bases short and J 2 bases short, with 7 bases between. This chain's CDR3 is CASNTNTDTQYF. The CDR3 coding sequence is TGTGCCAGCAACACAAACACAGATACGCAGTATTTT.

As to this clone: Other DNA sequences within the sample encode an identical CDR3. The chain is built from TRBV29-1 and TRBJ1-2; 10 bases map to TRBD1. With 3 bases clipped from V and 5 bases from J, the junction kept 0 bases outside the gene matches. The V gene's germline CDR1 is SQVTM and CDR2 ANQGSEA. The CDR3 sequence is 12 residues long. Written as DNA, the CDR3 is TGCAGCGTTGAGGACAGGGGGTATGGCTACACCTTC. This codes for CSVEDRGYGYTF.

The chain has TRBV3-1 (or the pseudogene TRBV3-2) and TRBJ1-1, with a possible D match to TRBD1 (5 bases). Germline V gives CDR1 LGHDT, CDR2 YNNKEL (reference sequence). Trimming removed 5 bases at V and 1 base at J, with 11 bases between. CDR3 length: 14 amino acids. The CDR3 is CASSKMTANTEAFF. Written as DNA, the CDR3 is TGTGCCAGCAGCAAAATGACAGCGAACACTGAAGCTTTCTTT.

This clone turned up a few times. This sequence joins TRBV5-1 and TRBJ2-3; D remains ambiguous. V lost 4 bases and J 0 bases, leaving 9 bases between the germline ends. The CDR3 consists of 14 residues. Per the germline V gene, CDR1 is SGHRS and CDR2 is YFSETQ. CDR3 region: CASSPDTSTDTQYF. Written as DNA, the CDR3 is TGCGCCAGCAGCCCCGACACGAGCACAGATACGCAGTATTTT.

The V and J genes are TRBV7-2 and TRBJ1-6; D remains unclear. The CDR3 has 15 amino acids. CDR1 and CDR2 from the germline V gene are SGHTA and FQGNSA. Between the trimmed V and J ends, which lost 2 bases and 6 bases, there was a span of 11 bases. The CDR3 DNA reads as TGTGCCAGCAGCTTATTCGAGGCCCCTAATTCACCCCTCCACTTT. The encoded protein is CASSLFEAPNSPLHF.

This clone was seen only once. The chain carries TRBV5-1 and TRBJ1-1; D possibly corresponds to TRBD1 (6 bases). Trimming cost V 4 bases and J 2 bases, with 18 bases left between them. From germline, CDR1 is SGHRS and CDR2 YFSETQ. The CDR3 is made up of 16 amino acids. The CDR3 sequence: CASSVDRLSLNTEAFF. CDR3 DNA: TGCGCCAGCAGCGTAGACAGGTTAAGTTTAAACACTGAAGCTTTCTTT. Supplemented by reference TRBV5-1 and TRBJ1-1, the full variable domain reads KAGVTQTPRYLIKTRGQQVTLSCSPISGHRSVSWYQQTPGQGLQFLFEYFSETQRNKGNFPGRFSGRQFSNSRSEMNVSTLELGDSALYLCASSVDRLSLNTEAFFGQGTRLTVV.

CDR3 sequence reads: CASSLDRGDTIYF. The CDR3 bases are TGTGCCAGCTCCCTGGACAGGGGGGACACCATATATTTT. The V and J genes are TRBV18 and TRBJ1-3; 10 nucleotides match TRBD1. This CDR3 spans 13 amino acids. The V and J ends lost 6 bases and 8 bases, in that order; junction bases with no gene match: 4. Germline lookup yields CDR1 KGHSH and CDR2 LQKENI.

The V and J genes are TRBV7-9 and TRBJ1-1, with D maybe TRBD1 (6 bases). Trimming took 5 bases from V and 1 from J, leaving 14 bases between them. The CDR3 extends over 15 amino acids. CDR1 is SEHNR, CDR2 FQNEAQ, per germline (reference sequence). The CDR3 coding sequence is TGTGCCAGCAGCGCTTACAGGGTAAAGAACACTGAAGCTTTCTTT. Amino acid sequence: CASSAYRVKNTEAFF.

This clone was recorded a few times. The genes are TRBV27 and TRBJ1-1; D unclear. The germline V gene has CDR1 MNHEY and CDR2 SMNVEV (reference sequence). The CDR3 has 15 amino acids. Trimming took off 2 bases at V and 2 bases at J, with 12 bases between the two ends. CDR3 nucleotide sequence: TGTGCCAGCAGTTTAAATCGGCGGATTAACACTGAAGCTTTCTTT. This gives the protein CASSLNRRINTEAFF.

The V call is TRBV11-2, the J call TRBJ1-5, with 7 bases matching TRBD1. CDR3 size: 13 residues. Trimming removed 6 bases from V and 7 bases from J; junction bases left unmatched: 6. Germline loops: CDR1 SGHAT, CDR2 FQNNGV. The CDR3 DNA sequence: TGTGCCAGCAGTTTTGACAGGGCCCAGCCCCAGCATTTT. The encoded protein is CASSFDRAQPQHF.

V and J are TRBV25-1 and TRBJ2-1; 7 nucleotides line up with TRBD1. With 2 bases clipped from V and 6 bases from J, the junction kept 7 bases outside the gene matches. CDR1 and CDR2 (germline): MGHDK, SYGVNS. The CDR3 has 15 residues. The chain's CDR3 is CASSETGVDGNEQFF. Here the CDR3 DNA reads TGTGCCAGCAGTGAAACAGGGGTTGATGGCAATGAGCAGTTCTTC.

Only a few counts were recorded for this clone. The chain has TRBV28 and TRBJ1-1; 7 positions match TRBD1. With V trimmed by 6 bases and J by 9 bases, 7 bases remained unmatched. CDR3 length: 12 amino acids. Germline values: CDR1 MDHEN, CDR2 SYDVKM. CDR3 coding DNA: TGTGCCAGCAGCACAACAGGGGCGAAAGCTTTCTTT. Its translation is CASSTTGAKAFF.